In its sample, the clone carrying this T cell receptor (beta chain) was seen once. These data come from a study of Ad26.COV2.S vaccination and SARS-CoV-2 variants. Profiled with immunoSEQ multiplex PCR; TCRdb holds only in-frame clones, not every one. This sample has about 440,000 clones, with about 90% found just once. Treatment defined: about 20 received Ad26.COV2.S at low or high dose, single or two shots; about five received placebo; per-sample allocation not given. Samples analyzed were those drawn on day 63 after the first vaccine or placebo injection. This CDR3 has 12 residues. The germline V gene encodes CDR1 MDHEN and CDR2 SYDVKM. V lost 9 bases to trimming and J lost 6 bases, with 11 bases between them.

This TCR derives from a person between 18 and 59 years old who received the Ad26.COV2.S COVID-19 vaccine or a placebo. J is TRBJ2-2 and V is TRBV28; a weak D match, TRBD2 (5 bases). Sequencing used peripheral blood, obtained in a trial of Ad26.COV2.S vaccine versus placebo. CDR3 bases: TGTGCCAGTCCGGGGTCGGCCGGGGAGCTGTTTTTT. Its translation is CASPGSAGELFF.